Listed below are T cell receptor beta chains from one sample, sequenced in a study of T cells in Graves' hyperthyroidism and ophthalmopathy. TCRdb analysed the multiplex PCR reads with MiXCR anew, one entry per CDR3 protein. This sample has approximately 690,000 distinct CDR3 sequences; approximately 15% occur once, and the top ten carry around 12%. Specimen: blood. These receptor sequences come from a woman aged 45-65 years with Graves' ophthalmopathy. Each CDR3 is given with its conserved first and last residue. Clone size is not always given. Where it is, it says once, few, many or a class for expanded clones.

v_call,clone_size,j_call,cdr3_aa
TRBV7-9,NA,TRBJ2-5,CASSSRTVRLYF
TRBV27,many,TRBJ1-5,CASRDTGSNQPQHF
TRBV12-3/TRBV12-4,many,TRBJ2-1,CASSILEAYNEQFF
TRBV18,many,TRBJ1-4,CASSPFAGSNEKLFF
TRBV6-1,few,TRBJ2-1,CASRAGTPSEDEQFF
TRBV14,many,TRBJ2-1,CASSLHRTGGDYYNEQFF
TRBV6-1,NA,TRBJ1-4,CASSALRGEKLFF
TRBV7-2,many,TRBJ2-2,CASSQDSGRARTGELFF
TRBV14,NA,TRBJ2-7,CASSLQGLADYEQYF
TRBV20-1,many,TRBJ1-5,CSAKGGPGPNQPQHF
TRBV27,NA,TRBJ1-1,CASSPDRGRVNTEAFF
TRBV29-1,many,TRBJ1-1,CSVKTPTDMNTEAFF
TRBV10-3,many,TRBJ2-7,CAITRFDRGEQYF
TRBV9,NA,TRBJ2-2,CASSDKLAGWAGELFF
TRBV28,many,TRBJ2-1,CASSFGQGTYNEQFF
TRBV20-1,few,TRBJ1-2,CSAPGAGQEVSYGYTF
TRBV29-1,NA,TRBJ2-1,CSDGHSNEQFF
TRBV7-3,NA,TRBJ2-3,CASSLILAGASTDTQYF
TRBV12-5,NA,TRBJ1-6,CASGLVLSLGQPFPLHF
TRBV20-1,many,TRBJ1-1,CSARDVGGSITEAFF
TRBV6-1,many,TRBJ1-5,CASRRGQGSNQPQHF
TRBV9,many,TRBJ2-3,CASSLPEREDTDTQYF
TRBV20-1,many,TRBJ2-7,CSARTHGTASYEQYF
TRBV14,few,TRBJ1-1,CASSQVLGATFF
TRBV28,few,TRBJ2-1,CASTTGTGFMYEQFF
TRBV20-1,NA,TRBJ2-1,CSARDVGGSRDNEQFF
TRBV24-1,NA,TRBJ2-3,CATSDWGDTDTQYF
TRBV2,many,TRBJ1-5,CASRTQNQPQHF
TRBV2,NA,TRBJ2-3,CASKEGNSGWVDTQYF
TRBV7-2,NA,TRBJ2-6,CASSLLGLGTKWANVLTF
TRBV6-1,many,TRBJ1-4,CASSEGMESEKLFF
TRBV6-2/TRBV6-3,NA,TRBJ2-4,CASSSLTLAKNIQYF
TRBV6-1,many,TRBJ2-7,CASSEAQGSSYEQYF
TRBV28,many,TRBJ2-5,CASSLGGTSGRVLQETQYF
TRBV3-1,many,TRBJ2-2,CASSQDHGGSGELFF
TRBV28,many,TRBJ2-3,CASSGHQGADTQYF
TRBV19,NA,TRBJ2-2,CASRLGWNTGELFF
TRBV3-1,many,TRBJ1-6,CASSQGQGANSPLHF
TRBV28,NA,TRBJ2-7,CASSITTLYEQYF
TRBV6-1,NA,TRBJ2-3,CASRFSGTSTDTQYF
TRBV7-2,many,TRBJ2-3,CASSTRLALGADTQYF
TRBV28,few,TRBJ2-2,CASTQRSGELLF
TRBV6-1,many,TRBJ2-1,CASSALGSSYNEQFF
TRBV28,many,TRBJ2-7,CASRRGARTGGKQYF
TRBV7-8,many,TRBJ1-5,CASSSRQGSVSNQPQHF
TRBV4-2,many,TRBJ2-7,CASSQDGVGTYEQYF
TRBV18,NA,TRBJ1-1,CASSVREYGTEAFF
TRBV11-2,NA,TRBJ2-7,CASSGDGTPYEQYF
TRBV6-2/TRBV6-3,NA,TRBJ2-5,CASRGPGQGGRETQYF
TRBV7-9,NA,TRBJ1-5,CASSLAGGNRPQPQHF
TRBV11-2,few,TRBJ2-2,CASSPRLAENTGELFF
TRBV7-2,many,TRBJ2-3,CASSLYPGLAGLDTQYF
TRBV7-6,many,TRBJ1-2,CASSSRPGYGYTF
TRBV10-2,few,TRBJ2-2,CASSEESRLAGVTGELFF
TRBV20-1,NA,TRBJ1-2,CSARGTNDRGQGYTF